This TCR beta chain was identified during a study of cytomegalovirus exposure and HLA in healthy donors. Regarding the study as a whole: Cytomegalovirus-associated TCR beta chains were listed, numbering 150 to 200.

Data came from immunoSEQ multiplex PCR; TCRdb stores just in-frame clones and leaves some out. The repertoire holds more than 300,000 clones, with roughly 90% as singletons. This CDR3 is built from 15 residues. The ends were cut back, 2 bases at V and 1 base at J, with 11 bases in the middle. The V gene's germline CDR1 is MGHDK and CDR2 SYGVNS. With respect to this clone: The antigen is undetermined.

Material for sequencing was PBMCs. This clonotype was obtained from a woman between 18 and 29 years old in good health and CMV-seronegative. The rearrangement uses TRBV25-1 and TRBJ2-5, with D uncertain. The CDR3 protein is CASSEGSNSQETQYF. Here the CDR3 DNA reads TGTGCCAGCAGTGAAGGGTCTAACAGCCAAGAGACCCAGTACTTC.